The present entry profiles one TCR gamma chain with its context. Its specificity is not known. These data come from a study of Vδ1+ human thymocytes. CDR3 length equals 14 residues. Unmatched junction bases numbered 12, after V lost 4 bases and J lost 10 bases. In germline, CDR1 is VTNTFY, CDR2 YDVSTARD (reference sequence). RNA was extracted from the cells and then reverse transcribed. Multiplex PCR used pooled V-gene forward primers and a constant-region reverse primer to amplify CDR3s. TCRdb re-processed the multiplex PCR reads using CATT. The sample gives 8,000 to 9,000 gamma-chain clones, less than 60% of which show up once; about 1.5% is in the top ten. The sorted cells were CD3+ Vdelta1+ Vdelta2- thymocytes from alphabeta-depleted thymus. Vdelta1+ thymocyte sorts reached between roughly 96% and 99.6% purity. Study-wide results and limits: Thymic delta-chain repertoires held 15% to 20% Vdelta2 sequences and few Vdelta3, despite high sort purity. In the thymus, TRG and TRD repertoires looked highly polyclonal with Gaussian CDR3 lengths.

The V gene is TRGV3, the J gene TRGJP2. TCRdb gives no J gene; it was assigned here by matching the DNA to germline. The receptor comes from a girl under three years old who had congenital heart surgery. The sample was Vdelta1+ gamma-delta thymocytes from the thymus. The subset denotes: FACS-sorted CD3+ TCRalphabeta- TCRVdelta1+ TCRVdelta2- thymocytes. CDR3 loop: CATWEKYISWIKTF. The CDR3 DNA sequence: TGTGCCACCTGGGAGAAGTATATAAGTTGGATCAAGACGTTT.